This is a list of T cell receptor beta chains from one sample in a study of blood T cell repertoires in COVID-19. Sequencing was performed with immunoSEQ multiplex PCR; in TCRdb, only in-frame clones are kept and a portion is missing. The sample holds around 230,000 clones, approximately 78% seen once. The sequenced sample was PBMCs or T cells enriched from blood (not recorded which). The receptors were sampled from a man between 40 and 49 years old who had recovered from COVID-19. CDR3s include the opening cysteine and the closing phenylalanine or tryptophan. D genes are given only for firm matches. Clone size is shown for a subset of rows, as once, few, many or a class of expanded clone.

j_call d_call v_call clone_size cdr3_nt cdr3_aa
TRBJ2-7 TRBD1 TRBV10-2 few TGCGCCAGCAGACAGGGGCTCGGCGAGCAGTACTTC CASRQGLGEQYF
TRBJ1-6 . TRBV18 . TGTGCCAGCTCACCCATCGACCAAGGCAGTCCCGAGGACTTT CASSPIDQGSPEDF
TRBJ2-5 TRBD2 TRBV5-1 . TGCGCCAGCAGCTCCCAGACTAGCGGGGGGCTAACAACCAAGAGAGGGTCCCAGTACTTC CASSSQTSGGLTTKRGSQYF
TRBJ1-2 . TRBV2 . TGTGCCAGCAGTGAAGTGGCCACAAAGTATGGCTACACCTTC CASSEVATKYGYTF
TRBJ2-4 . TRBV18 . TGTGCCAGCTCACCGGCCCTAGCCAAAAACATTCAGTACTTC CASSPALAKNIQYF
TRBJ2-5 TRBD1 TRBV7-9 . TGTGCCAGCAGCTCGGTAGGGGGCACAGAGACCCAGTACTTC CASSSVGGTETQYF
TRBJ2-5 TRBD2 TRBV11-2 . TGTGCCAGCAGCCAAACCGGGACTAGCGGGCATAAAGAGACCCAGTACTTC CASSQTGTSGHKETQYF
TRBJ2-7 TRBD2 TRBV9 . TGTGCCAGCAGCCAAGGGACTAGCGGAGCCTACGAGCAGTACTTC CASSQGTSGAYEQYF
TRBJ2-1 . TRBV7-6 . TGTGCCAGCAGCTTAGGAGCCCGGGCGGTGGAGGTTTACAATGAGCAGTTCTTC CASSLGARAVEVYNEQFF
TRBJ1-2 TRBD1 TRBV2 . TGTGCCAGCAGAGGGGGGACAGGGTCTGGCTACACCTTC CASRGGTGSGYTF
TRBJ2-7 . TRBV21-1 . TGTGCCAGCAGCAAAGTTGCCAGTTCGCGGAGCTCCTACGAGCAGTACTTC CASSKVASSRSSYEQYF
TRBJ1-6 TRBD1 TRBV6-5 once TGTGCCAGCAGCCGGGACAGGGGTAATTCACCCCTCCACTTT CASSRDRGNSPLHF
TRBJ1-1 TRBD1 TRBV7-3 . TGTGCCAGCAGCCGACAGGGGCATGTTCCTGAAGCTTTCTTT CASSRQGHVPEAFF
TRBJ2-7 TRBD2 TRBV2 . TGTGCCAGCAGTGATGTCCGCGGGGGGAAGTACGAGCAGTACTTC CASSDVRGGKYEQYF
TRBJ1-4 TRBD1 TRBV29-1 . TGCAGCGCCCGGGGGACAGGGGGGGCTGAAAAACTGTTTTTT CSARGTGGAEKLFF
TRBJ1-3 . TRBV6-1 . TGTGCCAGCAGTGATTTTCAGGGGAGAAACACCATATATTTT CASSDFQGRNTIYF
TRBJ1-1 TRBD1 TRBV7-3 . TGTGCCAGCAGCTCCAACAGGGGGGGCACTGAAGCTTTCTTT CASSSNRGGTEAFF
TRBJ1-2 . TRBV19 . TGTGCCAGTAGTATAAAAACAGGGTCTAACTATGGCTACACCTTC CASSIKTGSNYGYTF
TRBJ1-2 TRBD1 TRBV7-8 . TGTGCCAGCAGCGCCCGACAGGGGAGCGGCTATGGCTACACCTTC CASSARQGSGYGYTF
TRBJ2-7 . TRBV5-1 . TGCGCCAGCAGGTCTCTACAGGGCACCTACGAGCAGTACTTC CASRSLQGTYEQYF
TRBJ2-7 . TRBV3-1/TRBV3-2 . TGTGCCAGCAGCCAAGTGGGGGGGCCCTACGAGCAGTACTTC CASSQVGGPYEQYF
TRBJ1-4 TRBD1 TRBV7-9 . TGTGCCAGCAGCCCCGGGACAGCGAAAAAACTGTTTTTT CASSPGTAKKLFF
TRBJ2-1 TRBD1 TRBV5-1 . TGCGCCAGCAGCCCCGGACAGGGAGGCTACAATGAGCAGTTCTTC CASSPGQGGYNEQFF
TRBJ2-7 TRBD2 TRBV18 . TGTGCCAGCTCACAGACTAGCGGGAGTTCCTACGAGCAGTACTTC CASSQTSGSSYEQYF
TRBJ2-1 TRBD2 TRBV7-9 few TGTGCCAGCAGCTTAGGGACTAGCGCCAATATTCCCAATGAGCAGTTCTTC CASSLGTSANIPNEQFF
TRBJ2-1 . TRBV10-2 . TGCGCCAGCAGGCGGGGCTCCTACAATGAGCAGTTCTTC CASRRGSYNEQFF
TRBJ2-2 . TRBV25-1 . TGTGCCAGCAGTCTCCTTCCAGGGACCGGGGAGCTGTTTTTT CASSLLPGTGELFF
TRBJ2-5 . TRBV25-1 . TGTGCCAGCATTTCGCCCGGACTCCAAGAGACCCAGTACTTC CASISPGLQETQYF
TRBJ1-2 TRBD1 TRBV5-1 . TGCGCCAGCAGCTTGGCCGGACAGGGGGCCGGCTATGGCTACACCTTC CASSLAGQGAGYGYTF
TRBJ2-7 TRBD1 TRBV7-3 . TGTGCCAGCAGCCCAACAGGGGGCAGTGTCTACGAGCAGTACTTC CASSPTGGSVYEQYF
TRBJ2-7 . TRBV15 . TGTGCCACCAGCAGAGCCGGGAGCAAGCAGTACTTC CATSRAGSKQYF
TRBJ2-3 . TRBV27 . TGTGCCAGCAGTTTAACAGGGAGCCCAGATACGCAGTATTTT CASSLTGSPDTQYF
TRBJ1-4 TRBD1 TRBV6-1 . TGTGCCAGCAGTGAAACCTCGCCGGGACAGGAGCGGATAAGAAAACTGTTTTTT CASSETSPGQERIRKLFF
TRBJ2-3 . TRBV5-1 . TGCGCCAGCAGCTTGCTCGGGAGCACAGATACGCAGTATTTT CASSLLGSTDTQYF
TRBJ1-1 . TRBV18 . TGTGCCAGCTCACCATCGGATACAGGGCGAGCTTTCTTT CASSPSDTGRAFF
TRBJ2-3 . TRBV10-3 . TGTGCCATCAGCGATACGGCAGATACGCAGTATTTT CAISDTADTQYF
TRBJ1-3 . TRBV19 . TGTGCCAGTGGGAGAACAGGGAATTCTGGAAACACCATATATTTT CASGRTGNSGNTIYF
TRBJ2-1 TRBD2 TRBV5-1 . TGCGCCAGCAGCTTGTCGACTAGCGGGAGATCTGAGCAGTTCTTC CASSLSTSGRSEQFF
TRBJ1-6 TRBD1 TRBV18 . TGTGCCAGCTCACGAGACAGGGAGTATTCACCCCTCCACTTT CASSRDREYSPLHF
TRBJ2-1 . TRBV12-3/TRBV12-4 . TGTGCCAGCAGTTTTTCGACAGTCAATGAGCAGTTCTTC CASSFSTVNEQFF
TRBJ2-1 TRBD2 TRBV2 . TGTGCCAGCAGCCAGGAGGGCGGGAGGGCGAATGAGCAGTTCTTC CASSQEGGRANEQFF
TRBJ1-2 TRBD1 TRBV18 few TGTGCCAGCTCGCCTGGACAGGGGGTTGGCTATGGCTACACCTTC CASSPGQGVGYGYTF
TRBJ1-2 . TRBV24-1 . TGTGCCACCAGTGACCAGGTCGAGGGCTACACCTTC CATSDQVEGYTF